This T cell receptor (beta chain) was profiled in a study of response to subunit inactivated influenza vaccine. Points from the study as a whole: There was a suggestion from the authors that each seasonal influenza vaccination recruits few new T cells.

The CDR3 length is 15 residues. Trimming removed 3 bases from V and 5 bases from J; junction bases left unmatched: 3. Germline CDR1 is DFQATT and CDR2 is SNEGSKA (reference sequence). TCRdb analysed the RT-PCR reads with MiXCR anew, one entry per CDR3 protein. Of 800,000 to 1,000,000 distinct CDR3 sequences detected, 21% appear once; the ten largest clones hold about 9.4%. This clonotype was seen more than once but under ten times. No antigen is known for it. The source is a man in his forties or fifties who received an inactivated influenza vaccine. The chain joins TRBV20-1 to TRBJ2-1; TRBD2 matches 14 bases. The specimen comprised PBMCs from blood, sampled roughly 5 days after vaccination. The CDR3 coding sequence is TGCAGTGCTAGCGGGACTAGCGGGGGCAACAATGAGCAGTTCTTC. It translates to CSASGTSGGNNEQFF.